This T cell receptor (beta chain) was recorded in a study of T cells after yellow fever vaccination. Germline CDR1 is SEHNR and CDR2 is FQNEAQ (reference sequence). This CDR3 is built from 15 residues. The V segment lost 5 bases and the J segment 5 bases; nucleotides outside the gene matches: 5. Overall study findings and caveats: Peaking faster, on day 5 versus 15, the secondary response was nonetheless weaker. Among all clonotypes, a small share was observed in both CD4 and CD8 compartments.

With regard to this clonotype: The antigen is unknown.

MiXCR, applied by TCRdb to the 5' RACE reads, yields one record per CDR3 protein. Altogether over 200,000 distinct CDR3 sequences are present, 5.5% to 8.5% being singletons, with the ten largest covering around 1%. The sequencing here drew on CD4+ T cells sorted from PBMCs, taken on the day of the yellow fever booster vaccination. The receptor comes from a man aged 30 to 45 who received the YFV17D yellow fever vaccine. The chain combines TRBV7-9 with TRBJ2-1, with 11 bases fitting TRBD2. The CDR3 sequence is CASSRGLAVDNEQFF. CDR3 sequence (DNA): TGTGCCAGCAGCCGGGGACTAGCGGTAGACAATGAGCAGTTCTTC.